This T cell receptor beta chain came from a study of vaccination effects on CD4 cells after COVID-19. Study-level information: Each well held some 2 million PBMC cultured with about 9.1 ug/ml peptides and 8.5 to 10 IU/ml IL-2.

This table comes from immunoSEQ multiplex PCR, and its TCRdb copy is limited to in-frame clones, with some not included. The repertoire holds 50,000 to 70,000 clones, with approximately 80% as singletons. Germline values: CDR1 LNHDA, CDR2 SQIVND (reference sequence). The CDR3 consists of 14 residues. V lost 9 bases to trimming and J lost 5 bases; unmatched junction nucleotides: 8. Worth noting for this clone: No antigen is known for it.

The culture ran for 10 days before CD4+ T cells were isolated. Participants got two doses of BNT162b2 or mRNA-1273 vaccine. Nobody among the vaccine recipients had prior SARS-CoV-2 infection (nucleocapsid antibodies were negative). The sequence came from a human donor who received a COVID-19 vaccine. The chain employs TRBV19 and TRBJ1-4, with 8 bases aligning to TRBD1. The sample was CD4+ T cells from PBMCs cultured without peptide, taken after COVID-19 vaccination. The CDR3: CASRRTGSNEKLFF. Written as DNA, the CDR3 is TGTGCCAGCCGAAGGACAGGGTCGAATGAAAAACTGTTTTTT.